This entry features one T cell receptor beta chain sequence. Germline V gene data show CDR1 as SEHNR and CDR2 as FQNEAQ (reference sequence). CDR3 size: 11 residues. Trimming at V came to 5 bases and at J to 14 bases, leaving 6 bases not matched to a gene. During active infection, Seattle patients enrolled and were then monitored through disease. This record belongs to a study of blood T cell repertoires in COVID-19. Overall study context: The samples span acute and convalescent COVID-19 from the United States, Italy and Spain. The analysed material was cDNA or gDNA that came from T cells, B-cell-depleted T cells, or PBMCs.

In the original workflow: Reference gene primer amplification gave nucleated cell count estimates. Measured with immunoSEQ multiplex PCR; TCRdb has only the in-frame clones, and not every one. V and J calls and clone size are given by that table; D and trimming were obtained from the DNA. The repertoire has 80,000 to 100,000 clones, about 74% of them found once; the top ten carry roughly 3.9%. Sequenced sample: peripheral blood. The rearrangement uses TRBV7-9 and TRBJ1-1; 9 nucleotides agree with TRBD1. This clonotype originated in a man in his sixties or seventies with COVID-19, enrolled during active disease. The CDR3 loop is CASSTRDRVFF. CDR3 in DNA: TGTGCCAGCAGCACCCGGGACAGGGTCTTCTTT.